This T cell receptor (beta chain) came from a study of cytomegalovirus exposure and HLA in healthy donors. The PCR had 60 Vbeta and 13 Jbeta primers. Sequencing used immunoSEQ multiplex PCR; TCRdb keeps in-frame clones, though not all of them. The table records approximately 100,000 clones, 60% to 80% of them present only once. The CDR3 consists of 17 residues. V gave up 1 base and J gave up 3 bases; unmatched junction bases: 9. Germline lookup yields CDR1 SGHNT and CDR2 YYREEE (reference sequence). The clonotype was recovered from a man aged 50 to 60 in good health and CMV-seropositive. This sequence joins TRBV5-4 and TRBJ2-3; 9 bases map to TRBD1. What was sequenced was PBMCs. CDR3 DNA sequence: TGTGCCAGCAGCTTGCTAAGTACAGGGGGCAGGACAGATACGCAGTATTTT. Amino acids: CASSLLSTGGRTDTQYF.